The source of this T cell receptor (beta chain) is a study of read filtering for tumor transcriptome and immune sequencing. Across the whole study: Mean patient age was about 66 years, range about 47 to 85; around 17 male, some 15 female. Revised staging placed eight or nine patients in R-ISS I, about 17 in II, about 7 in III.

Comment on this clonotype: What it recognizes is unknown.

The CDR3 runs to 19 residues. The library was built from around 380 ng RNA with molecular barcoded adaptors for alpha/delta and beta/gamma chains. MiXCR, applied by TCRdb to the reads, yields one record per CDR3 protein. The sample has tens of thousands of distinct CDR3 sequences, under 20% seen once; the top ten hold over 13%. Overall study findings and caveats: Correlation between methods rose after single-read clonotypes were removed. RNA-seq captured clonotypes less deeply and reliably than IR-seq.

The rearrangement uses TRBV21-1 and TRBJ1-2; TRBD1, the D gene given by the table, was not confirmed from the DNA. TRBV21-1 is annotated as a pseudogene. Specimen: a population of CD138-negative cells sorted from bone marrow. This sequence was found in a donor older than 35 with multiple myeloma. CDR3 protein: CASSGIIGGQEILHYGYTF. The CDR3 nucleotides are TGTGCCAGCAGCGGAATTATCGGAGGACAGGAGATACTTCACTATGGCTACACCTTC.